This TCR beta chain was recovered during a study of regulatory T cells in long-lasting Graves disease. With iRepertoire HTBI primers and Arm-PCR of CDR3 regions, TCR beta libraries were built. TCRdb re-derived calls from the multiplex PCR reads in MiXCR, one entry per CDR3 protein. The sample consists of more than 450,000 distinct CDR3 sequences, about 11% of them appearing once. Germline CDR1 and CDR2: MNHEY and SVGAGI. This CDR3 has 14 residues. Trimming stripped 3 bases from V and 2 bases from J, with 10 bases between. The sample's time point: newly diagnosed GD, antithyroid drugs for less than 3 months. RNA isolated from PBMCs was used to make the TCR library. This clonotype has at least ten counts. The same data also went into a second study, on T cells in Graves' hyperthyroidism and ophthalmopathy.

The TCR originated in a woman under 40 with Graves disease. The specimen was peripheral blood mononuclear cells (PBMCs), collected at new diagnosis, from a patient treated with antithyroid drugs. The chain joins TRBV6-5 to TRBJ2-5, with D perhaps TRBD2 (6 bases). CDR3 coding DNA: TGTGCCAGCAGTTATGGGGGGTTACAAGAGACCCAGTACTTC. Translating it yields CASSYGGLQETQYF.